Below, 18 T cell receptor beta chains from the same sample are listed, as sequenced in a study of T cell responses to AZD1222 COVID-19 vaccine. Profiling relied on immunoSEQ multiplex PCR, and the TCRdb table lists in-frame clones only, not all of them. The table shows about 160,000 clones, with 92% occurring only once. This specimen was peripheral blood, taken on day 0 of MenACWY control vaccination. These receptors were collected from an adult in good health.

Concerning this clone itself: The same CDR3 arises from other DNA sequences in this sample as well. The J gene is TRBJ2-3, the V gene TRBV7-3; perhaps TRBD1 as D (6 bases). Germline V gene data show CDR1 as SGHTA and CDR2 as FQGTGA. There are 14 residues in the CDR3. The ends were cut back, 3 bases at V and 0 bases at J, with 7 bases in the middle. DNA for the CDR3: TGTGCCAGCAGCTTCGGGACAAGCACAGATACGCAGTATTTT. This codes for CASSFGTSTDTQYF.

The chain employs TRBV5-3 and TRBJ1-1; no clear D gene. TRBV5-3 is an ORF, and what it does is uncertain. V lost 5 bases and J 1 base, leaving 6 bases between the germline ends. The CDR3 loop spans 12 amino acids. DNA for the CDR3: TGTGCCAGAAGGCCCGGGAACACTGAAGCTTTCTTT. Translation gives CARRPGNTEAFF.

This sequence joins TRBV6-6 and TRBJ2-3; no definite D call. CDR1 is MNHNY, CDR2 SVGAGI, per germline (reference sequence). The V end was cut by 8 bases, the J end by 2 bases, with 5 bases between. The CDR3 length is 11 residues. The CDR3 nucleotides are TGTGCCAGCGGGATCACAGATACGCAGTATTTT. Protein: CASGITDTQYF.

The V gene is TRBV24-1, the J gene TRBJ2-2; D perhaps matches TRBD1 (6 bases). This CDR3 spans 13 amino acids. V lost 7 bases and J lost 1, with 6 bases in between. Germline V gene data show CDR1 as KGHDR and CDR2 as SFDVKD. The CDR3 loop is CATRQGNTGELFF. The CDR3 DNA is TGTGCCACCAGACAGGGGAACACCGGGGAGCTGTTTTTT.

The chain uses TRBV24-1 and TRBJ2-1, with 8 bases that match TRBD2. The germline gives CDR1 KGHDR, CDR2 SFDVKD. This CDR3 has 14 amino acids. Trimming took 4 bases from V and 3 from J; bases not matched to a gene: 1. Here the CDR3 reads CATSELAGYNEQFF. DNA for the CDR3: TGTGCCACCAGTGAGCTAGCGGGCTACAATGAGCAGTTCTTC.

This clone was observed a few times. The gene calls are TRBV19 and TRBJ2-5; no reliable D call. Trimming shortened V by 3 bases and J by 4 bases, and 12 bases separated the two germline ends. This CDR3 region has 14 residues. Germline V gene sequence: CDR1 LNHDA, CDR2 SQIVND (reference sequence). The CDR3 sequence: CASSITSSTETQYF. The CDR3 DNA reads as TGTGCCAGTAGTATTACCAGCAGTACAGAGACCCAGTACTTC.

The J gene is TRBJ1-2, the V gene TRBV12-3 or TRBV12-4; perhaps TRBD1 as D (5 bases). The CDR3 length is 12 residues. The V end lost 3 bases, the J end lost 8 bases, and 10 bases lay between the germline ends. The CDR3 bases are TGTGCCAGCAGTTTCGTAGGGGAGGGCTACACCTTC. Protein: CASSFVGEGYTF.

J is TRBJ1-2 and V is TRBV6-5; no firm D call. Between the trimmed V and J ends, which lost 7 bases and 8 bases, there was a span of 23 bases. This CDR3 region has 15 residues. Germline lookup yields CDR1 MNHEY and CDR2 SVGAGI. CDR3 nucleotides: TGTGCCAGCAAGGCGGACGGAGGAATTCCGGGGGGCTACACCTTC. Its translation: CASKADGGIPGGYTF.

This clone was counted a single time. The rearrangement links TRBV6-5 to TRBJ1-2, with a tentative D call TRBD1 (5 bases). V was clipped by 6 bases and J by 7 bases, with 12 bases between them. This CDR3 is 12 amino acids long. CDR1 is MNHEY and CDR2 is SVGAGI in the germline V gene. CDR3 bases: TGTGCCAGCAGGGCAGGGAGTGCTGGCTACACCTTC. As protein: CASRAGSAGYTF.

The chain joins TRBV29-1 to TRBJ1-5; tentatively, D is TRBD1 (6 bases). The CDR3 has 13 residues. V was shortened by 2 bases and J by 6 bases, with 11 bases between the two germline ends. Germline loops: CDR1 SQVTM, CDR2 ANQGSEA. CDR3 amino acids: CSVEQGIGQPQHF. The CDR3, as DNA: TGCAGCGTTGAACAGGGGATCGGTCAGCCCCAGCATTTT.

The chain is built from TRBV21-1 and TRBJ1-3. TRBV21-1 is assigned pseudogene status. The CDR3 totals 16 residues. The CDR3 DNA reads TGTGCCAGCAGCAAAAATAAGAAGCGCTCTGGAAACACCATATATTTT. This translates into CASSKNKKRSGNTIYF.

This rearrangement joins TRBV5-1 to TRBJ1-1; TRBD1 might be the D (6 bases). In germline, CDR1 is SGHRS, CDR2 YFSETQ. Trimming removed 4 bases from V and 4 bases from J, with 17 bases in between. The CDR3 loop spans 15 amino acids. CDR3 loop: CASSGYQGMGTEAFF. The CDR3 DNA reads TGCGCCAGCAGCGGATACCAGGGGATGGGCACTGAAGCTTTCTTT.

The chain joins TRBV15 to TRBJ1-1; D might be TRBD1 (5 bases). Trimming stripped 1 base from V and 0 bases from J, with 12 bases between. The CDR3 has 16 residues. Germline V gene lookup returns CDR1 LNHNV and CDR2 YYDKDF (reference sequence). The CDR3 is CATSRAPGLLNTEAFF. The CDR3 DNA reads as TGTGCCACCAGCAGAGCCCCGGGACTCTTGAACACTGAAGCTTTCTTT.

The chain couples TRBV28 to TRBJ1-2; 8 nucleotides agree with TRBD1. CDR1 and CDR2 (germline): MDHEN, SYDVKM. Losses at the gene ends were 6 bases for V and 0 bases for J; bases not matched to a gene: 9. The length of the CDR3 is 16 residues. The CDR3 region is CASSDRGKNSNYGYTF. Written as DNA, the CDR3 is TGTGCCAGCAGCGACAGGGGAAAGAATTCTAACTATGGCTACACCTTC.

The chain joins TRBV6-5 to TRBJ2-3; D is tentatively TRBD1 or TRBD2 (5 bases each). The CDR3 is made up of 15 amino acids. CDR1 is MNHEY and CDR2 is SVGAGI in the germline V gene. V shed 2 bases and J shed 2 bases, with 11 bases lying between them. The CDR3 DNA sequence: TGTGCCAGCAGTTACGAGGGGACCCTCACAGATACGCAGTATTTT. This gives the protein CASSYEGTLTDTQYF.

This clone was counted only a few times. The chain links TRBV18 to TRBJ2-7; 12 bases line up with TRBD2. The junction had 2 bases not matched to a gene; V was cut back by 8 bases and J by 0 bases. The CDR3 sequence is 14 residues long. Germline V lookup: CDR1 KGHSH, CDR2 LQKENI. The DNA of the CDR3 is TGTGCCAGCAAGACTAGCGGGAGCTCCTACGAGCAGTACTTC. The encoded protein is CASKTSGSSYEQYF.

The chain carries TRBV11-2 and TRBJ2-1; D is perhaps TRBD2 (5 bases). The CDR3 loop spans 13 amino acids. The V gene's germline CDR1 is SGHAT and CDR2 FQNNGV. The V gene lost 7 bases and the J gene lost 9 bases, with 16 bases spanning the gap. Written as DNA, the CDR3 is TGTGCCAGCACCACCGGACTTGTTCCTGAGCAGTTCTTC. Translation gives CASTTGLVPEQFF.

The CDR3 spells CASSWNRVINSPLHF. CDR3 DNA: TGTGCCAGCAGTTGGAACAGGGTTATTAATTCACCCCTCCACTTT. The V and J genes are TRBV28 and TRBJ1-6; maybe TRBD1 (6 bases). Germline CDR1 and CDR2: MDHEN and SYDVKM. This CDR3 is built from 15 residues. The germline V and J ends were trimmed by 4 bases and 6 bases, with 13 bases remaining between them.